Here is one TCR beta chain with its context. Its specificity is not known. PCR employed 60 Vbeta and 13 Jbeta primers. The table came from immunoSEQ multiplex PCR; TCRdb's copy has only in-frame clones and leaves some out. The sample comprises tens of thousands of clones, roughly four fifths of which are singletons, and less than 4.5% rests with the top ten. The data belong to a study of cytomegalovirus exposure and HLA in healthy donors. Study-level points and caveats: Certain sequence variants were highly shared and formed a cluster, and this cluster was likely a sequencing artifact.

The sequenced sample consisted of PBMCs. The clonotype was recovered from a man aged 35-49 years in good health and CMV-seronegative.

This CDR3 is CASSLGDRSYEQYF. DNA for the CDR3: TGTGCCAGCAGCTTAGGGGACAGGTCCTACGAGCAGTACTTC. V and J are TRBV7-6 and TRBJ2-7; 8 positions match TRBD1. Germline V gene sequence: CDR1 SGHVS, CDR2 FNYEAQ. This CDR3 is 14 amino acids long. J was trimmed by 1 base and V by 1 base; bases with no gene match: 0.